These 18 T cell receptor beta chains originate from one sample sequenced in a study of blood T cell repertoires in COVID-19. TCRdb's table, derived via immunoSEQ multiplex PCR, lists solely in-frame clones and lacks some. The sample consists of about 130,000 clones, roughly 88% of them appearing once. Source material: peripheral blood. Receptors were obtained from a woman older than 75 with acute or convalescent COVID-19.

The chain employs TRBV7-9 and TRBJ2-5; TRBD2 agrees at 7 bases. The V gene's germline CDR1 is SEHNR and CDR2 FQNEAQ (reference sequence). The CDR3 extends over 14 amino acids. Losses at the gene ends were 5 bases for V and 2 bases for J; bases not matched to a gene: 5. The chain's CDR3 is CASSTWTRQETQYF. The CDR3 DNA reads TGTGCCAGCAGCACTTGGACTAGACAAGAGACCCAGTACTTC. Looking up the rest from reference TRBV7-9 and TRBJ2-5 gives the full variable domain: DTGVSQNPRHKITKRGQNVTFRCDPISEHNRLYWYRQTLGQGPEFLTYFQNEAQLEKSRLLSDRFSAERPKGSFSTLEIQRTEQGDSAMYLCASSTWTRQETQYFGPGTRLLVL.

The chain couples TRBV6-1 to TRBJ1-1; D is ambiguous. CDR1 is MNHNS and CDR2 is SASEGT in the germline V gene. Between the trimmed V and J ends, which lost 2 bases and 6 bases, there was a span of 16 bases. The CDR3 is made up of 15 amino acids. Here the CDR3 DNA reads TGTGCCAGCAGTGAAAGCGGCCGGGGTTTTTCTGAAGCTTTCTTT. Protein product: CASSESGRGFSEAFF.

This chain connects TRBV4-2 to TRBJ1-3; 7 bases are shared with TRBD1. With V trimmed by 2 bases and J by 3 bases, 10 bases remained unmatched. The CDR3 contains 17 residues. Germline CDR1 is LGHNA and CDR2 is YNFKEQ. CDR3 in amino acids: CASSQPGRGGSGNTIYF. The CDR3 DNA reads TGTGCCAGCAGCCAACCAGGTAGAGGGGGCAGTGGAAACACCATATATTTT.

The chain links TRBV5-4 to TRBJ2-7, with D perhaps matching TRBD2 (5 bases). Trimming pared 1 base from V and 0 bases from J, leaving 5 bases between. Germline V CDR1 and CDR2: SGHNT, YYREEE (reference sequence). The CDR3 length is 13 residues. DNA of the CDR3: TGTGCCAGCAGCTTGCGGGGCTCCTACGAGCAGTACTTC. Protein sequence: CASSLRGSYEQYF.

DNA for the CDR3: TGTGCCAGCAGCTTGTCCTACAGGGGGCTTGGCTACACCTTC. Translation gives CASSLSYRGLGYTF. The chain has TRBV5-6 and TRBJ1-2; 9 bases map to TRBD1. V trimming: 1 base; J trimming: 7 bases; junction bases outside the gene matches: 5. Germline CDR1 and CDR2: SGHDT and YYEEEE. This CDR3 region has 14 residues.

This sequence joins TRBV5-4 and TRBJ1-1; 7 bases are a match to TRBD1. After removal of 3 bases from V and 0 bases from J, the junction contained 11 bases not matched to a gene. CDR3 size: 17 residues. Germline CDR1 is SGHNT and CDR2 is YYREEE (reference sequence). CDR3 sequence reads: CASSYLVGTAMNTEAFF. As DNA, the CDR3 is TGTGCCAGCAGCTACCTGGTGGGGACAGCCATGAACACTGAAGCTTTCTTT.

The chain couples TRBV5-1 to TRBJ2-1; D uncertain. This CDR3 comprises 12 residues. The V gene's germline CDR1 is SGHRS and CDR2 YFSETQ. The germline V and J ends were trimmed by 0 bases and 10 bases, with 8 bases remaining between them. CDR3 nucleotides: TGCGCCAGCAGCTTGGCCTTACGGGAGCAGTTCTTC. As protein: CASSLALREQFF.

This chain connects TRBV7-6 to TRBJ2-3; tentatively, D is TRBD1 (6 bases). From germline, CDR1 is SGHVS and CDR2 FNYEAQ. Trimming took off 4 bases at V and 0 bases at J, with 20 bases between the two ends. The CDR3 totals 18 residues. The CDR3 loop is CASSSRLFRDTSTDTQYF. DNA for the CDR3: TGTGCCAGCAGCTCACGCCTCTTCCGGGACACCAGCACAGATACGCAGTATTTT. Complete variable domain (other parts from reference TRBV7-6 and TRBJ2-3): GAGVSQSPRYKVTKRGQDVALRCDPISGHVSLYWYRQALGQGPEFLTYFNYEAQQDKSGLPNDRFSAERPEGSISTLTIQRTEQRDSAMYRCASSSRLFRDTSTDTQYFGPGTRLTVL.

The J gene is TRBJ1-4, the V gene TRBV21-1; TRBD1, the D gene given by the table, was not confirmed from the DNA. TRBV21-1 is a documented pseudogene. CDR3 size: 15 residues. CDR3 residues: CASSSMDRRNEKLFF. The DNA of the CDR3 is TGTGCCAGCAGCTCAATGGACAGACGAAATGAAAAACTGTTTTTT.

The J gene is TRBJ2-1, the V gene TRBV6-5; 9 bases are shared with TRBD2. J lost 7 bases, V lost 5 bases, and 6 bases had no gene match. This CDR3 has 14 amino acids. CDR1 and CDR2 from the germline V gene are MNHEY and SVGAGI. The CDR3 DNA reads TGTGCCAGCAGTCTAGCGGGATCATTGAATGAGCAGTTCTTC. Translating it yields CASSLAGSLNEQFF.

The chain links TRBV7-2 to TRBJ1-2, with D possibly matching TRBD1 (5 bases). Germline V gene lookup returns CDR1 SGHTA and CDR2 FQGNSA. V lost 2 bases to trimming and J lost 7 bases, with 11 bases between them. This CDR3 comprises 13 residues. CDR3 protein: CASSLLGAAGYTF. The CDR3 DNA sequence: TGTGCCAGCAGCTTACTAGGGGCGGCTGGCTACACCTTC.

The rearrangement joins TRBV6-5 to TRBJ2-7, with TRBD1 identical over 12 bases. The ends lost 7 bases at V and 5 bases at J; junction bases unmatched: 6. The CDR3 covers 14 residues. Germline CDR1 is MNHEY and CDR2 is SVGAGI. The CDR3 loop is CASNRDRGQDEQYF. DNA for the CDR3: TGTGCCAGCAACAGGGACAGGGGGCAGGACGAGCAGTACTTC.

The J gene is TRBJ1-4, the V gene TRBV2; TRBD1 matches 9 bases. CDR3 length equals 15 residues. Germline CDR1 reads SNHLY; CDR2 reads FYNNEI. Trimming cost V 5 bases and J 8 bases; bases outside gene matches: 9. CDR3 DNA: TGTGCCAGCAGTCCCTCCGGGACAGGGAGAGAAAAACTGTTTTTT. Translated: CASSPSGTGREKLFF. Full variable domain (remainder filled in from reference TRBV2 and TRBJ1-4): EPEVTQTPSHQVTQMGQEVILRCVPISNHLYFYWYRQILGQKVEFLVSFYNNEISEKSEIFDDQFSVERPDGSNFTLKIRSTKLEDSAMYFCASSPSGTGREKLFFGSGTQLSVL.

This clone was seen only a few times. V and J are TRBV7-9 and TRBJ2-1, with 7 positions matching TRBD1. The germline V gene has CDR1 SEHNR and CDR2 FQNEAQ (reference sequence). V was clipped by 5 bases and J by 4 bases; unmatched bases: 8. The CDR3 loop spans 15 amino acids. As DNA, the CDR3 is TGTGCCAGCAGCCTAAACCGGGACAGTTACAATGAGCAGTTCTTC. Protein: CASSLNRDSYNEQFF.

The chain is built from TRBV5-1 and TRBJ2-7, with TRBD2 matching 7 bases. This CDR3 is built from 16 residues. The V segment lost 5 bases and the J segment 1 base; nucleotides outside the gene matches: 12. In germline, CDR1 is SGHRS, CDR2 YFSETQ. Written as DNA, the CDR3 is TGCGCCAGCAGACCAAGCCTAGCGGAGGATTCCTACGAGCAGTACTTC. Translation: CASRPSLAEDSYEQYF.

This chain connects TRBV12-3 or TRBV12-4 to TRBJ1-6, with D tentatively TRBD1 (6 bases). CDR3 length equals 13 residues. V was trimmed by 8 bases and J by 9 bases, leaving 14 bases between them. CDR3 sequence: CASVPRGGSPLHF. DNA of the CDR3: TGTGCCAGCGTCCCCAGGGGTGGTTCACCCCTCCACTTT.

The V gene is TRBV10-3, the J gene TRBJ1-1; TRBD1 matches 10 bases. The CDR3 has 18 residues. V was pared by 2 bases and J by 2 bases, with 11 bases of the junction left unmatched. In germline, CDR1 is ENHRY, CDR2 SYGVKD. CDR3 in amino acids: CAISERGTLTGGNTEAFF. CDR3 in DNA: TGTGCCATCAGTGAGAGGGGTACTTTGACAGGGGGCAACACTGAAGCTTTCTTT.

The rearrangement uses TRBV28 and TRBJ2-7; 14 bases are a match to TRBD2. Trimming at V came to 4 bases and at J to 6 bases, leaving 8 bases not matched to a gene. The germline V gene has CDR1 MDHEN and CDR2 SYDVKM. This CDR3 is built from 16 residues. CDR3 loop: CASSSGGLAGVAEQYF. The CDR3 coding sequence is TGTGCCAGCAGTTCGGGGGGACTAGCGGGAGTGGCCGAGCAGTACTTC.